This entry is about one TCR beta chain. The data were obtained in a study of blood T cell repertoires in COVID-19. Turning to the study itself: There were acute and convalescent COVID-19 samples, and they came from the United States, Italy and Spain. PBMCs, B-cell-depleted T cells, or T cells were the source of the cDNA or gDNA that made up the material.

Only in-frame clones appear in the TCRdb table, and some are missing; sequencing was by immunoSEQ multiplex PCR. Of 85,000 to 130,000 clones listed, roughly 82% were seen once; the top ten hold 26%. The CDR3 length is 17 residues. Germline-derived CDR1 and CDR2 are SGHRS and YFSETQ. With V trimmed by 0 bases and J by 1 base, 5 bases remained unmatched. The chain is built from TRBV5-1 and TRBJ2-5; 11 nucleotides line up with TRBD2. The receptor's source is a man between 60 and 70 years old with acute or convalescent COVID-19. The sample was peripheral blood. This CDR3 is CASSLGLAGISQETQYF. Here the CDR3 DNA reads TGCGCCAGCAGCTTGGGACTAGCGGGAATTTCCCAAGAGACCCAGTACTTC.